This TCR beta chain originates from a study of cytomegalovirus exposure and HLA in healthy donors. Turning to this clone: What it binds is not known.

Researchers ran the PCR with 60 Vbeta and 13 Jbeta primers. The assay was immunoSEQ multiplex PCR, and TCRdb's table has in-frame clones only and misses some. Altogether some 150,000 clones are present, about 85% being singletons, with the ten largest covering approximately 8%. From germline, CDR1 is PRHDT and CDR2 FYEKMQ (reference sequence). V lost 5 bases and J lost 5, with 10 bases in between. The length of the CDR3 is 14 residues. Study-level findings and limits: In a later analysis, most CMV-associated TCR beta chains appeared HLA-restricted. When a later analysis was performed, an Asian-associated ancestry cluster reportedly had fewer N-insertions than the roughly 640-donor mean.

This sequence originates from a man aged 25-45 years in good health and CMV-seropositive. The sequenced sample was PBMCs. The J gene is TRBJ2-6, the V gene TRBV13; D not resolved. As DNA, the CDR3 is TGTGCCAGCAGCGCAAACACAAGGGCCAACGTCCTGACTTTC. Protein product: CASSANTRANVLTF.